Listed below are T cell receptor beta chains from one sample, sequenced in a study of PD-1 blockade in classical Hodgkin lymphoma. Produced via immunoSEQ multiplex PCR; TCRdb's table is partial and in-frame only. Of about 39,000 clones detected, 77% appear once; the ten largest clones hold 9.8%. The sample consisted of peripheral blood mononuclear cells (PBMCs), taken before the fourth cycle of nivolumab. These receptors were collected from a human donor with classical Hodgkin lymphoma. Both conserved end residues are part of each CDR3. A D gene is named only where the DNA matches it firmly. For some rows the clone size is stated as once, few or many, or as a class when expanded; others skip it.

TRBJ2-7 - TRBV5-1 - TGCGCCAGCAGCCTGGGCAGTTCTATCTCCTACGAGCAGTACTTC CASSLGSSISYEQYF
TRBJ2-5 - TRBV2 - TGTGCCAGCAGTGTCGGTAGTCAGCAAGAGACCCAGTACTTC CASSVGSQQETQYF
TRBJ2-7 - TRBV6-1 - TGTGCCAGCAGTGTAGCCGGGGGCGACGAGCAGTACTTC CASSVAGGDEQYF
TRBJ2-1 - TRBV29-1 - TGCAGCGTCGGGGCAAGGGAGCAGTTCTTC CSVGAREQFF
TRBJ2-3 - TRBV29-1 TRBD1 TGCAGCGTTGACCGTCGGACAGGGGCCCCGGGTACGCAGTATTTT CSVDRRTGAPGTQYF
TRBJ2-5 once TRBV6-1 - TGTGCCAGCAGTGAAGTCGTGGGGGTTGGGGAGACCCAGTACTTC CASSEVVGVGETQYF
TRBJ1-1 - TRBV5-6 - TGTGCCAGCAGCTTGGGCACTGAAGCTTTCTTT CASSLGTEAFF
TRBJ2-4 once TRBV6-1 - TGTGCCAGCAGTGAAAATCAAAACATTCAGTACTTC CASSENQNIQYF
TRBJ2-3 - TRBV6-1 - TGTGCCAGCCTCCAGAAGGGGGGGGGCACAGATACGCAGTATTTT CASLQKGGGTDTQYF
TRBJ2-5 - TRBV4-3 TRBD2 TGCGCCAGCAGCCCGGGACTAGCGATTCAAGAGACCCAGTACTTC CASSPGLAIQETQYF
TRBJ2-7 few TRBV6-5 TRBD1 TGTGCCAGCAGTTACATCAGGGGGGAGCAGTACTTC CASSYIRGEQYF
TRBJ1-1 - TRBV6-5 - TGTGCCAGCAAAAAAGGGAGGAACACTGAAGCTTTCTTT CASKKGRNTEAFF
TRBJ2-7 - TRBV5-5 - TGTGCCAGCAGCTGGGTGGTAGGGATGACCTACGAGCAGTACTTC CASSWVVGMTYEQYF
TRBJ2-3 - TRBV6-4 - TGTGCCAGCAGCCAGGGGGGGAGTGGAGATACGCAGTATTTT CASSQGGSGDTQYF
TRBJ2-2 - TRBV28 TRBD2 TGTGCCAGCACCACCGGACTAGCGGGGAGTACCGGGGAGCTGTTTTTT CASTTGLAGSTGELFF
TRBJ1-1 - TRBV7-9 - TGTGCCAGCAGCTTAAGGGAGAACACTGAAGCTTTCTTT CASSLRENTEAFF
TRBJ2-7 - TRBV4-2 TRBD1 TGTGCCAGCAGCCAAGATTTGGGACAGGGTGGATACGAGCAGTACTTC CASSQDLGQGGYEQYF
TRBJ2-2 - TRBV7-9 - TGTGCCAGCAGTCTAATTCGGGGGCAGGCCGGGGAGCTGTTTTTT CASSLIRGQAGELFF
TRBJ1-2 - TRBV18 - TGTGCCAGCTCGACGAGCGGAGGGGGGTCTGGCTACACCTTC CASSTSGGGSGYTF
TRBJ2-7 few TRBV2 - TGTGCCAGCAGACCAGGGGCGACCTTCTACGAGCAGTACTTC CASRPGATFYEQYF
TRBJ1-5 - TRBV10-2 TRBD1 TGCGCCAGCAGCGTAGACAGGGGCCATCAGCCCCAGCATTTT CASSVDRGHQPQHF
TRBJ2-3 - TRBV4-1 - TGCGCCAGCAGCCAAGTTAGTAGAGTCCCTAGCACAGATACGCAGTATTTT CASSQVSRVPSTDTQYF
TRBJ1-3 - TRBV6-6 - TGTGCCAGCACCGAAAGGGGGGGGCGAGGTGGAAACACCATATATTTT CASTERGGRGGNTIYF
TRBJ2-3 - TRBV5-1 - TGCGCCAGCAGCTGGAGGGAAAGCACAGATACGCAGTATTTT CASSWRESTDTQYF
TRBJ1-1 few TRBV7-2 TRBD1 TGTGCCAGCAGCCCCGGGGACAGGGTTAAGACTGAAGCTTTCTTT CASSPGDRVKTEAFF
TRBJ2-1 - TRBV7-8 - TGTGCCAGCGGACGGGGCTACAATGAGCAGTTCTTC CASGRGYNEQFF
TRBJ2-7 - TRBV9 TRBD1 TGTGCCAGCAGCGTAGGTGGGACAGGGGCCTACGAGCAGTACTTC CASSVGGTGAYEQYF
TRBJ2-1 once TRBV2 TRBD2 TGTGCCAGCGGAATACTAGCGGGGGGCGGTAGCTCCTACAATGAGCAGTTCTTC CASGILAGGGSSYNEQFF
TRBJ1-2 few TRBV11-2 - TGTGCCAGCAGCACGAACAGGGATCTTGGCTACACCTTC CASSTNRDLGYTF
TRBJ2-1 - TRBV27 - TGTGCCAGCAGGATCGGGGTTAGCTCCTACAATGAGCAGTTCTTC CASRIGVSSYNEQFF
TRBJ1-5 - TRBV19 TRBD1 TGTGCCAGTAGGCTGACAGGGGGGAATCAGCCCCAGCATTTT CASRLTGGNQPQHF
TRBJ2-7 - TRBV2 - TGTGCCAGCACGGGGGCGTGGGACCGCCTAGGTTACGAGCAGTACTTC CASTGAWDRLGYEQYF
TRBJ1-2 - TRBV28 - TGTGCCAGCAGACCGGGACTCAACTATGGCTACACCTTC CASRPGLNYGYTF
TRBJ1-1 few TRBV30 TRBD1 TGTGCCTGCCTCAGGGGGTACACTGAAGCTTTCTTT CACLRGYTEAFF
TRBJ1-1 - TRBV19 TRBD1 TGTGCCAGTAGAGGGACAGGGGACACTGAAGCTTTCTTT CASRGTGDTEAFF